The rows below give T cell receptor beta chains drawn from one sample of a study of T cell repertoires in cytomegalovirus infection. TCRdb fed the reads into MiXCR, producing one record per CDR3 protein. Seen here are about 140,000 distinct CDR3 sequences, about 6% observed once, and the top ten hold about a sixth. Sequenced input: PBMCs. The source is a human donor in good health (CMV status not recorded). Some clones in this sample may be carry-over from other donors' samples. The CDR3 runs from the conserved cysteine through the conserved F or W. D genes are given only for firm matches. Size is stated for part of the rows, as once, few or many counts, or as a class when the clone is expanded.

d_call j_call v_call clone_size cdr3_nt cdr3_aa
- TRBJ2-5 TRBV7-2 many TGTGCCAGCAGCTTAGAAGCGGGCCCGTGGGAGACCCAGTACTTC CASSLEAGPWETQYF
- TRBJ2-7 TRBV7-3 - TGTGCCAGCAGCTTATCCGGGACACTCTACGAGCAGTACTTC CASSLSGTLYEQYF
- TRBJ1-2 TRBV7-9 many TGTGCCAGCAGCTTAGCCGCAGGGGATCCTGGCTACACCTTC CASSLAAGDPGYTF
- TRBJ2-5 TRBV20-1 few TGCAGTGCTAGAGTAACGGGAACCCAAGAGACCCAGTACTTC CSARVTGTQETQYF
- TRBJ2-7 TRBV7-9 few TGTGCCAGCAGCCCCCTTAACGACGAGCAGTACTTC CASSPLNDEQYF
TRBD1 TRBJ1-5 TRBV20-1 - TGCAGTGCTAGACCAAGGACAGGGGCCAATCAGCCCCAGCATTTT CSARPRTGANQPQHF
TRBD2 TRBJ2-1 TRBV7-6 many TGTGCCAGCAGCTCCCCTAGCGGGGGGGGGGGTGATGAGCAGTTCTTC CASSSPSGGGGDEQFF
TRBD1 TRBJ1-1 TRBV19 many TGTGCCAGTCGGACAGGGGGCTCATCCCTCGGGCGCACTGAAGCTTTCTTT CASRTGGSSLGRTEAFF
- TRBJ1-1 TRBV19 - TGTGCCAGTAGTATCGGTTCGAGAAGGACTACGAACACTGAAGCTTCCTTT CASSIGSRRTTNTEASF
TRBD1 TRBJ1-1 TRBV12-3/TRBV12-4 few TGTGCCAGCAGTACCCGGACAGGAAAAGCTTTCTTT CASSTRTGKAFF
- TRBJ2-7 TRBV2 few TGTGCCAGCAGTGACGAGAACGAGCAGTACTTC CASSDENEQYF
- TRBJ1-4 TRBV29-1 - TGCAGCGTTGGAGCTACAGGAGCAACTAATGAAAAACTGTTTTTT CSVGATGATNEKLFF
- TRBJ2-1 TRBV12-3/TRBV12-4 - TGTGCCAGCAGTGCTACGACTAGTACCAATGAGCAGTTCTTC CASSATTSTNEQFF
TRBD1 TRBJ1-2 TRBV7-2 many TGTGCCAGCAGCTTAGTATCGGGACAGGGGGCGGGCTACACCTTC CASSLVSGQGAGYTF
- TRBJ1-1 TRBV6-8 - TGTGCCAGCAGACAACAGGGAGGGCACACTGAAGCTTTCTTT CASRQQGGHTEAFF
- TRBJ1-2 TRBV18 - TGTGCCAGCTCACCCGCCGGGGCGCAAAACTATGGCTACACCTTC CASSPAGAQNYGYTF
TRBD1 TRBJ2-3 TRBV4-3 - TGCGCCAGCAGCCAAGCGATGACAGGGGCCAGCACAGATACGCAGTATTTT CASSQAMTGASTDTQYF
TRBD1 TRBJ1-4 TRBV12-3/TRBV12-4 many TGTGCCAGTGGGGGGGACAGGGGGAATGAAAAACTGTTTTTT CASGGDRGNEKLFF
- TRBJ1-2 TRBV7-2 many TGTGCCAGCAGCTTAGATGAAGGCAGCCTCTATGGCTACACCTTC CASSLDEGSLYGYTF
TRBD1 TRBJ2-7 TRBV19 many TGTGCCAGTACCCCGACAGGGGGTGTCGAGCAGTACTTC CASTPTGGVEQYF
- TRBJ2-7 TRBV7-2 many TGTGCCAGCAGCTTATCCCCAGGGTACTCTACGGAGGAGCAGTACTTC CASSLSPGYSTEEQYF
- TRBJ2-5 TRBV7-2 many TGTGCCAGCAGCTTATGGGGTTGGGCAGGGAAGCGGGAGACCCAGTACTTC CASSLWGWAGKRETQYF
- TRBJ1-4 TRBV7-2 many TGTGCCAGCAGCCGATCGGACGTGGGTAAACTGTTTTTT CASSRSDVGKLFF